This T cell receptor beta chain stems from a study of blood T cell repertoires in COVID-19. This clone has more than one count but fewer than ten. This CDR3 is 13 amino acids long. Germline assignment: CDR1 MNHEY and CDR2 SVGAGI. The germline V and J ends were trimmed by 7 bases and 5 bases, with 15 bases remaining between them. Profiled with immunoSEQ multiplex PCR; TCRdb holds only in-frame clones, not every one. Here the sample spans about 56,000 clones, approximately 81% being singletons. The source material was peripheral blood. This chain joins TRBV6-5 and TRBJ2-7, with D perhaps matching TRBD1 (6 bases). The source is a man between 60 and 75 years old with COVID-19, enrolled during active disease. The CDR3 coding sequence is TGTGCCAGCACCGTGAACAGGGCTCACGAGCAGTACTTC. This codes for CASTVNRAHEQYF.